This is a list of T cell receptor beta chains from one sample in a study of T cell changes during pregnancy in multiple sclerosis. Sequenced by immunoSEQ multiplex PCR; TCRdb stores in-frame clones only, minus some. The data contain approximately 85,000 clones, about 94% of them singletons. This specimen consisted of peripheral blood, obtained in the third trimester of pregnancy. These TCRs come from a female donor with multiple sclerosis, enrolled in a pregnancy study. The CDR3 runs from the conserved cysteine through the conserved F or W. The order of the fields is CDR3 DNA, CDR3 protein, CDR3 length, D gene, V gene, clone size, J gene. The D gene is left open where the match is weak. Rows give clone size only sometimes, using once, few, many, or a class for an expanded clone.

CDR3 DNA: TGTGCCAGCAGTCTCCAAGGGGTTAACTATGGCTACACCTTC
CDR3 protein: CASSLQGVNYGYTF
CDR3 length: 14
D gene: -
V gene: TRBV6-5
clone size: -
J gene: TRBJ1-2

CDR3 DNA: TGTGCCAGCAGTTATCAACAGGGTTTGGGCACAGATACGCAGTATTTT
CDR3 protein: CASSYQQGLGTDTQYF
CDR3 length: 16
D gene: -
V gene: TRBV6-5
clone size: -
J gene: TRBJ2-3

CDR3 DNA: TGCGCCAGCAGCTTGGTGTCCTCGAACACTGAAGCTTTCTTT
CDR3 protein: CASSLVSSNTEAFF
CDR3 length: 14
D gene: -
V gene: TRBV5-1
clone size: -
J gene: TRBJ1-1

CDR3 DNA: TGTGCCAGTAGGAGGACTAGCGGAGACACAGATACGCAGTATTTT
CDR3 protein: CASRRTSGDTDTQYF
CDR3 length: 15
D gene: TRBD2
V gene: TRBV19
clone size: -
J gene: TRBJ2-3

CDR3 DNA: TGTGCCAGCAGTGAAGCTCGAGGGCATACGCAGTATTTT
CDR3 protein: CASSEARGHTQYF
CDR3 length: 13
D gene: -
V gene: TRBV6-1
clone size: -
J gene: TRBJ2-3

CDR3 DNA: TGTGCCAGCAGCTTGCGTGCCAGCCGTCGGGTCTACACCTTC
CDR3 protein: CASSLRASRRVYTF
CDR3 length: 14
D gene: -
V gene: TRBV5-6
clone size: -
J gene: TRBJ1-2

CDR3 DNA: TGTGCCTGGAGTCCTGGGACAGGCGGTGGGGACGAGCAGTACTTC
CDR3 protein: CAWSPGTGGGDEQYF
CDR3 length: 15
D gene: TRBD1
V gene: TRBV30
clone size: -
J gene: TRBJ2-7

CDR3 DNA: TGTGCCAGCAGCTTGTTGGGACAGGGGAATAACGGGGAGCTGTTTTTT
CDR3 protein: CASSLLGQGNNGELFF
CDR3 length: 16
D gene: TRBD1
V gene: TRBV7-6
clone size: -
J gene: TRBJ2-2

CDR3 DNA: TGTGCCACCAGCAGAGGAAGAGGAGCAGATACGCAGTATTTT
CDR3 protein: CATSRGRGADTQYF
CDR3 length: 14
D gene: -
V gene: TRBV15
clone size: -
J gene: TRBJ2-3

CDR3 DNA: TGTGCCAGCAGCCGCCCCGACAGGACGGGGACTGAAGCTTTCTTT
CDR3 protein: CASSRPDRTGTEAFF
CDR3 length: 15
D gene: -
V gene: TRBV5-6
clone size: -
J gene: TRBJ1-1

CDR3 DNA: TGCGCCAGCAGCTTCCGCCAGGGCAGCTATGGCTACACCTTC
CDR3 protein: CASSFRQGSYGYTF
CDR3 length: 14
D gene: -
V gene: TRBV5-1
clone size: -
J gene: TRBJ1-2

CDR3 DNA: TGTGCCAGCAGTGAAGCTGTATCTCAGGGCTTAGCCAAAAACATTCAGTACTTC
CDR3 protein: CASSEAVSQGLAKNIQYF
CDR3 length: 18
D gene: -
V gene: TRBV6-1
clone size: -
J gene: TRBJ2-4

CDR3 DNA: TGTGCCAGCAGTCTCCCGGGGAGGGCCCGCGCAGATGAGCAGTACTTC
CDR3 protein: CASSLPGRARADEQYF
CDR3 length: 16
D gene: TRBD2
V gene: TRBV7-2
clone size: -
J gene: TRBJ2-7

CDR3 DNA: TGTGCCACCAGCAGAGGGCCCGGGGATACGCAGTATTTT
CDR3 protein: CATSRGPGDTQYF
CDR3 length: 13
D gene: -
V gene: TRBV15
clone size: -
J gene: TRBJ2-3

CDR3 DNA: TGTGCCAGCAGCTTAGCGGGACAGGGGGCGGATGGCTACACCTTC
CDR3 protein: CASSLAGQGADGYTF
CDR3 length: 15
D gene: TRBD1
V gene: TRBV7-3
clone size: -
J gene: TRBJ1-2

CDR3 DNA: TGTGCCGCCCTTGGAGATCGGGGCTACGAGCAGTACTTC
CDR3 protein: CAALGDRGYEQYF
CDR3 length: 13
D gene: -
V gene: TRBV7-9
clone size: -
J gene: TRBJ2-7

CDR3 DNA: TGTGCCAGCGGGACAGGGCCTCAGCCCCAGCATTTT
CDR3 protein: CASGTGPQPQHF
CDR3 length: 12
D gene: TRBD1
V gene: TRBV2
clone size: -
J gene: TRBJ1-5

CDR3 DNA: TGTGCCAGCAACCCAAACACTGGACAGGTAGCCCTTAGCTATGGCTACACCTTC
CDR3 protein: CASNPNTGQVALSYGYTF
CDR3 length: 18
D gene: TRBD1
V gene: TRBV5-4
clone size: -
J gene: TRBJ1-2

CDR3 DNA: TGTGCCAGCAGCCGAGGCCCGGGACAGGGGGCAGAAGGCTACACCTTC
CDR3 protein: CASSRGPGQGAEGYTF
CDR3 length: 16
D gene: TRBD1
V gene: TRBV7-2
clone size: -
J gene: TRBJ1-2

CDR3 DNA: TGTGCCAGCAGTTTATCAGGAGGGGGGGGTGGCTACACCTTC
CDR3 protein: CASSLSGGGGGYTF
CDR3 length: 14
D gene: -
V gene: TRBV27
clone size: -
J gene: TRBJ1-2

CDR3 DNA: TGTGCCAGCAGCCCCTTTGGGGGGGAATACAATGAGCAGTTCTTC
CDR3 protein: CASSPFGGEYNEQFF
CDR3 length: 15
D gene: TRBD2
V gene: TRBV7-3
clone size: -
J gene: TRBJ2-1

CDR3 DNA: TGTGCCAGCAGTTTAGGACAAGGGTGGGGCGGGGAGCTGTTTTTT
CDR3 protein: CASSLGQGWGGELFF
CDR3 length: 15
D gene: -
V gene: TRBV27
clone size: -
J gene: TRBJ2-2

CDR3 DNA: TGTGCCAGCAGCCCCCCCGAGGGAGGCTATAATTCACCCCTCCACTTT
CDR3 protein: CASSPPEGGYNSPLHF
CDR3 length: 16
D gene: -
V gene: TRBV7-9
clone size: -
J gene: TRBJ1-6

CDR3 DNA: TGTGCCAGCAGCTCCGGAGGGGCCCCGGGCTACACCTTC
CDR3 protein: CASSSGGAPGYTF
CDR3 length: 13
D gene: -
V gene: TRBV6-5
clone size: -
J gene: TRBJ1-2

CDR3 DNA: TGTGCCAGCAATTTTCGGACAGGGACCTCCTACGAGCAGTACTTC
CDR3 protein: CASNFRTGTSYEQYF
CDR3 length: 15
D gene: TRBD1
V gene: TRBV6-1
clone size: -
J gene: TRBJ2-7

CDR3 DNA: TGCGCCAGCAGGCGGGACAGAGTCAATAATTCACCCCTCCACTTT
CDR3 protein: CASRRDRVNNSPLHF
CDR3 length: 15
D gene: TRBD1
V gene: TRBV5-1
clone size: -
J gene: TRBJ1-6

CDR3 DNA: TGCGCCAGCAGTGCGACCGGGACAGGGGGCGGTCAGCCCCAGCATTTT
CDR3 protein: CASSATGTGGGQPQHF
CDR3 length: 16
D gene: TRBD1
V gene: TRBV10-1
clone size: -
J gene: TRBJ1-5

CDR3 DNA: TGCGCCAGCAGCCCTACACAGGGTTCCACAATCGGAAACACTGAAGCTTTCTTT
CDR3 protein: CASSPTQGSTIGNTEAFF
CDR3 length: 18
D gene: -
V gene: TRBV5-1
clone size: -
J gene: TRBJ1-1

CDR3 DNA: TGTGCCAGCAGCACAGGAGACAGGTCTCTATCACCCCTCCACTTT
CDR3 protein: CASSTGDRSLSPLHF
CDR3 length: 15
D gene: -
V gene: TRBV9
clone size: -
J gene: TRBJ1-6

CDR3 DNA: TGTGCCAGCAGCTTAGATGGGACAGGGTTAACTGAAGCTTTCTTT
CDR3 protein: CASSLDGTGLTEAFF
CDR3 length: 15
D gene: TRBD1
V gene: TRBV11-2
clone size: -
J gene: TRBJ1-1

CDR3 DNA: TGCGCCAGCAGGATAGGGGCTAACTATGGCTACACCTTC
CDR3 protein: CASRIGANYGYTF
CDR3 length: 13
D gene: -
V gene: TRBV5-1
clone size: once
J gene: TRBJ1-2

CDR3 DNA: TGTGCCGGTGGGACAGGGAGCTACGAGCAGTACTTC
CDR3 protein: CAGGTGSYEQYF
CDR3 length: 12
D gene: TRBD1
V gene: TRBV6-1
clone size: -
J gene: TRBJ2-7

CDR3 DNA: TGTGCCAGCAGTGGTAATAATTCACCCCTCCACTTT
CDR3 protein: CASSGNNSPLHF
CDR3 length: 12
D gene: -
V gene: TRBV2
clone size: few
J gene: TRBJ1-6

CDR3 DNA: TGTGCCAGCAGCCAAGATCAATACAGGGGGCTATTAGCCTATAATTCACCCCTCCACTTT
CDR3 protein: CASSQDQYRGLLAYNSPLHF
CDR3 length: 20
D gene: TRBD1
V gene: TRBV14
clone size: -
J gene: TRBJ1-6

CDR3 DNA: TGTGCCAGCAGCGTGGGAGGTGCGAACACCGGGGAGCTGTTTTTT
CDR3 protein: CASSVGGANTGELFF
CDR3 length: 15
D gene: -
V gene: TRBV7-2
clone size: -
J gene: TRBJ2-2

CDR3 DNA: TGTGCCAGCAGTGAAGCGAGGGATATGAACACTGAAGCTTTCTTT
CDR3 protein: CASSEARDMNTEAFF
CDR3 length: 15
D gene: -
V gene: TRBV6-1
clone size: -
J gene: TRBJ1-1

CDR3 DNA: TGTGCCAGCAGTTTGGCCAGCGGGGGTTACTCCTACGAGCAGTACTTC
CDR3 protein: CASSLASGGYSYEQYF
CDR3 length: 16
D gene: TRBD2
V gene: TRBV28
clone size: -
J gene: TRBJ2-7

CDR3 DNA: TGTGCCAGCAGCTTCTATAGCGGGGGGTCACGGGCGGATACGCAGTATTTT
CDR3 protein: CASSFYSGGSRADTQYF
CDR3 length: 17
D gene: TRBD2
V gene: TRBV7-9
clone size: once
J gene: TRBJ2-3

CDR3 DNA: TGTGCCACTAGGACAGAGTCAGATACGCAGTATTTT
CDR3 protein: CATRTESDTQYF
CDR3 length: 12
D gene: -
V gene: TRBV19
clone size: -
J gene: TRBJ2-3

CDR3 DNA: TGTGCCAGCAGCCGAAGTACAGGGCAGACTGAAGCTTTCTTT
CDR3 protein: CASSRSTGQTEAFF
CDR3 length: 14
D gene: -
V gene: TRBV7-9
clone size: once
J gene: TRBJ1-1

CDR3 DNA: TGTGCCAGCAGAGAGACGGGGGGAAGCTATGGCTACACCTTC
CDR3 protein: CASRETGGSYGYTF
CDR3 length: 14
D gene: -
V gene: TRBV11-2
clone size: -
J gene: TRBJ1-2

CDR3 DNA: TGTGCCAGCAGCTTAGGTGTCGGCCTAAGGGGCGATGAGCAGTTCTTC
CDR3 protein: CASSLGVGLRGDEQFF
CDR3 length: 16
D gene: -
V gene: TRBV11-3
clone size: -
J gene: TRBJ2-1

CDR3 DNA: TGTGCCATCAGTGAGTCGGGGGACAGGGGGACTCACGAGCAGTACTTC
CDR3 protein: CAISESGDRGTHEQYF
CDR3 length: 16
D gene: TRBD1
V gene: TRBV10-3
clone size: -
J gene: TRBJ2-7

CDR3 DNA: TGTGCCAGCAGGGGGGACGGGGGGAACACTGAAGCTTTCTTT
CDR3 protein: CASRGDGGNTEAFF
CDR3 length: 14
D gene: -
V gene: TRBV6-5
clone size: -
J gene: TRBJ1-1

CDR3 DNA: TGTGCCAGTAGTATTCCCGGGACAGATCTGTACAATGAGCAGTTCTTC
CDR3 protein: CASSIPGTDLYNEQFF
CDR3 length: 16
D gene: TRBD1
V gene: TRBV19
clone size: -
J gene: TRBJ2-1

CDR3 DNA: TGTGCTTGCAGGGAACACTCTGGAAACACCATATATTTT
CDR3 protein: CACREHSGNTIYF
CDR3 length: 13
D gene: -
V gene: TRBV7-8
clone size: -
J gene: TRBJ1-3

CDR3 DNA: TGTGCCAGCAGTGAAGAGCAGACAGGGCTAAATTTAAATGGCTACACCTTC
CDR3 protein: CASSEEQTGLNLNGYTF
CDR3 length: 17
D gene: TRBD1
V gene: TRBV2
clone size: -
J gene: TRBJ1-2

CDR3 DNA: TGTGCCAGCAGTGAGCTCATACGGGGCTCCTACAATGAGCAGTTCTTC
CDR3 protein: CASSELIRGSYNEQFF
CDR3 length: 16
D gene: -
V gene: TRBV6-1
clone size: -
J gene: TRBJ2-1

CDR3 DNA: TGTGCCAGCAGTCTAACTGGAAACACCATATATTTT
CDR3 protein: CASSLTGNTIYF
CDR3 length: 12
D gene: -
V gene: TRBV28
clone size: -
J gene: TRBJ1-3

CDR3 DNA: TGTGCCAGCAGCGGGCTAGCGGGAGATACGCAGTATTTT
CDR3 protein: CASSGLAGDTQYF
CDR3 length: 13
D gene: TRBD2
V gene: TRBV5-6
clone size: -
J gene: TRBJ2-3

CDR3 DNA: TGTGCCAGCAGCAGAGAGACAGGGGGCGAAGCTTTCTTT
CDR3 protein: CASSRETGGEAFF
CDR3 length: 13
D gene: TRBD1
V gene: TRBV9
clone size: -
J gene: TRBJ1-1

CDR3 DNA: TGTGCCAGCAGCTTAGACATTAATTCACCCCTCCACTTT
CDR3 protein: CASSLDINSPLHF
CDR3 length: 13
D gene: -
V gene: TRBV11-2
clone size: -
J gene: TRBJ1-6

CDR3 DNA: TGTGCTAGCAGCCCCGACGTCTGGACAGGGGACTACGAGCAGTACTTC
CDR3 protein: CASSPDVWTGDYEQYF
CDR3 length: 16
D gene: TRBD1
V gene: TRBV7-7
clone size: -
J gene: TRBJ2-7

CDR3 DNA: TGTGCCAGCAGAACCGGGACAGGGGGAGGAATCCTCCACTTT
CDR3 protein: CASRTGTGGGILHF
CDR3 length: 14
D gene: TRBD1
V gene: TRBV27
clone size: -
J gene: TRBJ1-6

CDR3 DNA: TGCGCCAGCAGCCAGACAGGTTACGAGCAGTACTTC
CDR3 protein: CASSQTGYEQYF
CDR3 length: 12
D gene: -
V gene: TRBV4-1
clone size: -
J gene: TRBJ2-7